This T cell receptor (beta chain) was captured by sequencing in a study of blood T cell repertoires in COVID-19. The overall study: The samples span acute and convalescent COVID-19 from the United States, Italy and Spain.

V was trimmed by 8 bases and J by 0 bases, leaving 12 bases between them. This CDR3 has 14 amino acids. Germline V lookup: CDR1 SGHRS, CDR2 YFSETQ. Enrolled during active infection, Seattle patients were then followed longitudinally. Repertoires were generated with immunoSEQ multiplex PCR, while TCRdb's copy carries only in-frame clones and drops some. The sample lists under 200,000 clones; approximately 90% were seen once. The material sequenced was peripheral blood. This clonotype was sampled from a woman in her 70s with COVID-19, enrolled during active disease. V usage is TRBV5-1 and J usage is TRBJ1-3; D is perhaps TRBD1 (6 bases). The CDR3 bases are TGCGCCAGTCGTCAACAGGGCTCTGGAAACACCATATATTTT. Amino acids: CASRQQGSGNTIYF.